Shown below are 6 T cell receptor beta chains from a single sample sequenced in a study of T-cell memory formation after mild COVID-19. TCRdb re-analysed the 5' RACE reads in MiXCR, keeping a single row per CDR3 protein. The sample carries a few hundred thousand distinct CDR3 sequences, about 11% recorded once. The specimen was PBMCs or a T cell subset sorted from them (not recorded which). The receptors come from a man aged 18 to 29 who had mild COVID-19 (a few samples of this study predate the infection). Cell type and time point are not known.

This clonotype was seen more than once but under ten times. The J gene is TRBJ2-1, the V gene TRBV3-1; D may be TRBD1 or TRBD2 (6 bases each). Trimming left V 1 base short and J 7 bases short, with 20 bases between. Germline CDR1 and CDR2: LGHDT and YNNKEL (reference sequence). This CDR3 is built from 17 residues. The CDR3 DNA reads TGTGCCAGCAGCCAAGGACTAGGGCAGGGGCGGGCAAATGAGCAGTTCTTC. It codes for CASSQGLGQGRANEQFF.

This chain's CDR3 is CASSHYRGESYEQYF. The CDR3 DNA follows: TGCGCCAGCAGCCACTACAGGGGGGAGTCCTACGAGCAGTACTTC. The chain couples TRBV4-3 to TRBJ2-7, with 8 bases lining up with TRBD1. The CDR3 consists of 15 residues. Trimming removed 3 bases from V and 1 base from J; junction bases left unmatched: 5. Looked up from germline, CDR1 is LGHNA and CDR2 is YSLEER.

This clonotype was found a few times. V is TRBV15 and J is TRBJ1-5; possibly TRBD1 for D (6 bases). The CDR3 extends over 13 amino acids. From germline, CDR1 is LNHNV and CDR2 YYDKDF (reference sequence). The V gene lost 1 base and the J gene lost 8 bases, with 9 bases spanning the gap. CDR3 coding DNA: TGTGCCACCAGCAGAGGACAGGCGGAGCCCCAGCATTTT. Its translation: CATSRGQAEPQHF.

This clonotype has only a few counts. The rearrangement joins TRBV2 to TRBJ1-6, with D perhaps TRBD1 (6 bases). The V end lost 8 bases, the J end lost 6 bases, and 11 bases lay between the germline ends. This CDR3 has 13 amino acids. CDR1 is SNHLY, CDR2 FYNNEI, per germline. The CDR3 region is CASRGRGNSPLHF. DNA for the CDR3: TGTGCCAGCCGAGGCAGGGGTAATTCACCCCTCCACTTT.

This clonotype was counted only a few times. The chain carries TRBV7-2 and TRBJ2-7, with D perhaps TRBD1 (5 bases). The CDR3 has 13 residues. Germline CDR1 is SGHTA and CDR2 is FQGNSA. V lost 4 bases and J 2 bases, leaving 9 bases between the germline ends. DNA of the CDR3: TGTGCCAGCAGCTCCCTCAGGGCCTACGAGCAGTACTTC. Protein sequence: CASSSLRAYEQYF.

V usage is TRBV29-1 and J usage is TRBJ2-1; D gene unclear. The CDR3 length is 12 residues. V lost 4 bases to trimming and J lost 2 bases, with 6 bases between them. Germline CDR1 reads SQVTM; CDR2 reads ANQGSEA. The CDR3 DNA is TGCAGCGTTGGACAAACCTACAATGAGCAGTTCTTC. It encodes CSVGQTYNEQFF.